The clone carrying this T cell receptor (beta chain) was picked up many times. Its antigen remains unidentified. The data stem from a study of T cells after yellow fever vaccination. Background on the study: Libraries from low-cell-number fractions were prepared with the SMART-Seq v4 Ultra Low Input RNA kit.

Study-level findings and limits: A small share of clonotypes appeared in both CD4 and CD8 compartments. Post-booster repertoires contained most primary-vaccination clones again (around 97% CD4, 88% CD8). Weaker overall was a secondary response that nonetheless peaked faster, on day 5 versus 15.

TCRdb independently ran MiXCR on the 5' RACE reads; one entry per CDR3 protein. The sample lists roughly 63,000 distinct CDR3 sequences; 6% to 7.5% were seen once. The clonotype originates from a man in his thirties or forties who received the YFV17D yellow fever vaccine. The source was CD8+ T cells sorted from PBMCs, collected 15 days after the yellow fever booster vaccination.

The CDR3 DNA reads as TGTGCCACCAGCAGTTCACCCCCCGGGGACTTCTCCTACGAGCAGTACTTC. This translates into CATSSSPPGDFSYEQYF. The chain combines TRBV15 with TRBJ2-7; tentatively, D is TRBD2 (6 bases). CDR3 length equals 17 residues. V gave up 3 bases and J gave up 0 bases, with 18 bases separating them. Germline values: CDR1 LNHNV, CDR2 YYDKDF (reference sequence).